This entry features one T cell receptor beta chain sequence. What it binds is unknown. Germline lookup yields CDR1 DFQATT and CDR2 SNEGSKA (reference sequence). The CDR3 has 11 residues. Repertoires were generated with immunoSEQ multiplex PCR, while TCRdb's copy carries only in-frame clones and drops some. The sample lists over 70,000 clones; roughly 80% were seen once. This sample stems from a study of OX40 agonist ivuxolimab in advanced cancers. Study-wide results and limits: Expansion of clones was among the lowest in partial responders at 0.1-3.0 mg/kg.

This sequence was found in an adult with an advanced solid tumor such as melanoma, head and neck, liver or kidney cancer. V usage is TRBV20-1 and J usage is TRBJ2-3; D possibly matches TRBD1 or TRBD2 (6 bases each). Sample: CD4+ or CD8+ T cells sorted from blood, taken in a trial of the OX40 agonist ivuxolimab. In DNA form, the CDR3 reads TGCAGAGGGGGAGGCCCAGATACGCAGTATTTT. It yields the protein CRGGGPDTQYF.